This is a list of T cell receptor beta chains from one sample in a study of blood T cells in healthy people across ages. TCRdb re-derived calls from the 5' RACE reads in MiXCR, one entry per CDR3 protein. The sample comprises about 720,000 distinct CDR3 sequences, 22% of which are singletons, and roughly 22% rests with the top ten. The sequenced sample was blood. The receptors here all came from a man in his 70s in good health. CDR3s include the opening cysteine and the closing phenylalanine or tryptophan. Each record gives: J gene, clone size, V gene, D gene, CDR3 DNA, CDR3 protein. D genes are given only for firm matches. For some rows the clone size is stated as once, few or many, or as a class when expanded; others skip it.

>TRBJ2-3|NA|TRBV12-3/TRBV12-4|NA
TGTGCCAGCAGTAGCGTTTGGGCAGATGTGGAATATTTT
CASSSVWADVEYF
>TRBJ1-3|NA|TRBV7-9|TRBD1
TGTGCCAGCAGCTCGACGGGACAGTTGGGAAACACCATATATTTT
CASSSTGQLGNTIYF
>TRBJ2-1|NA|TRBV6-2/TRBV6-3|TRBD2
TGTGCCAGCAGAAGCGGGGGGGCCCACAATGAGCAGTTCTTC
CASRSGGAHNEQFF
>TRBJ2-1|NA|TRBV7-9|TRBD1
TGTGCCAGCAGCTCCGATGGACAGGGGAAGGATGAGCAGTTCTTC
CASSSDGQGKDEQFF
>TRBJ2-3|NA|TRBV25-1|TRBD2
TGTGCCAGCAGTGAATTTGGGACTAGCGGCACAGATACGCAGTATTTT
CASSEFGTSGTDTQYF
>TRBJ2-6|few|TRBV5-6|NA
TGTGCCAGCAGCCTTCGATACAGGTCTTCCTCTGGGGCCAACGTCCTGACTTTC
CASSLRYRSSSGANVLTF
>TRBJ1-3|few|TRBV29-1|NA
TGCAGCGCCGAGACATACGGAAACACCATATATTTT
CSAETYGNTIYF
>TRBJ2-2|few|TRBV7-3|NA
TGTGCCAGCAGCTTATATGTCGGGAACACCGGGGAGCTGTTTTTT
CASSLYVGNTGELFF
>TRBJ2-3|NA|TRBV29-1|NA
TGCAGCGCTGGGGTCGGAAGCACAGATACGCAGTATTTT
CSAGVGSTDTQYF
>TRBJ1-1|NA|TRBV19|NA
TGTGCCAGTAGTACCCGGGACTTAGGAACTGAAGCTTTCTTT
CASSTRDLGTEAFF
>TRBJ2-1|NA|TRBV7-6|NA
TGTGCCAGCAGCTTTGGGGGCAGGACAGCCAAAACTTACAATGAGCAGTTCTTC
CASSFGGRTAKTYNEQFF
>TRBJ2-1|few|TRBV3-1|TRBD2
TGTGCCAGCAGCCAAGGGAGAGCGGGGATAGATGAGCAGTTCTTC
CASSQGRAGIDEQFF
>TRBJ1-4|NA|TRBV7-2|NA
TGTGCCAGCAGCCTACGTAGGGGCCCCACAACTAATGAAAAACTGTTTTTT
CASSLRRGPTTNEKLFF
>TRBJ2-2|NA|TRBV27|NA
TGTGCCAGCAGAACCCAGGGGCGATTCACCGGGGAGCTGTTTTTT
CASRTQGRFTGELFF
>TRBJ2-3|NA|TRBV3-1|NA
TGTGCCAGCAGCATTCAGACAGATACGCAGTATTTT
CASSIQTDTQYF
>TRBJ2-3|NA|TRBV7-3|TRBD2
TGTGCCAGCAGCTTATTCACCGGGACTATCGGATATTTT
CASSLFTGTIGYF
>TRBJ2-1|NA|TRBV20-1|NA
TGCAGTGCTAGACGGGGGCGGGAAGACAATGAGCAGTTCTTC
CSARRGREDNEQFF
>TRBJ2-7|NA|TRBV4-2|NA
TGTGCCAGCAGCCAAGGAGGGGGGGTCTACGAGCAGTACTTC
CASSQGGGVYEQYF
>TRBJ2-1|few|TRBV18|NA
TGTGCCAGCTCATCCGGGACTCAGGGTGAGCAGTTCTTC
CASSSGTQGEQFF
>TRBJ1-1|NA|TRBV4-2|NA
TGTGCCAGCAGCCCGCAAATAGGGACCACTGAAGCTTTCTTT
CASSPQIGTTEAFF